These 26 T cell receptor beta chains share one sample of origin, sequenced in a study of blood T cell repertoires in COVID-19. Libraries were prepared by immunoSEQ multiplex PCR; TCRdb keeps only in-frame clonotypes and omits some of them. The data contain 210,000 or so clones, roughly 86% of them singletons. Sequencing was performed on peripheral blood. The receptors were gathered from a woman aged 35 to 49 with acute or convalescent COVID-19.

The rearrangement uses TRBV19 and TRBJ2-3; 10 bases are a match to TRBD2. This CDR3 has 17 residues. CDR1 LNHDA and CDR2 SQIVND come from the germline V gene (reference sequence). V trimming: 5 bases; J trimming: 0 bases; junction bases outside the gene matches: 8. CDR3 sequence: CASSFPAGGPSTDTQYF. The CDR3 DNA is TGTGCCAGTAGTTTTCCAGCGGGGGGGCCGAGCACAGATACGCAGTATTTT.

The CDR3 here is CASSGTGKKTSYEQYF. For the CDR3, the DNA is TGCGCCAGCAGTGGGACAGGGAAGAAAACCTCCTACGAGCAGTACTTC. The chain couples TRBV10-1 to TRBJ2-7; TRBD1 aligns across 8 bases. The V gene's germline CDR1 is WNHNN and CDR2 SYGVQD (reference sequence). The trim removed 4 bases at V and 0 bases at J, leaving 8 bases unmatched. This CDR3 is 16 amino acids long.

This rearrangement joins TRBV3-1 (or the pseudogene TRBV3-2) to TRBJ2-7, with 8 bases matching TRBD1. Germline V gene data show CDR1 as LGHDT and CDR2 as YNNKEL (reference sequence). J lost 3 bases, V lost 8 bases, and 6 bases had no gene match. CDR3 length: 13 residues. DNA for the CDR3: TGTGCCAGCGCTGGACAGGGCAGCTACGAGCAGTACTTC. Its translation: CASAGQGSYEQYF.

This clone was seen once. CDR3: CASSLESPRTEAFF. DNA for the CDR3: TGCGCCAGCAGCTTGGAGTCTCCGAGGACTGAAGCTTTCTTT. The gene calls are TRBV5-1 and TRBJ1-1; D call uncertain. The CDR3 runs 14 residues. The germline gives CDR1 SGHRS, CDR2 YFSETQ. The germline V and J ends were trimmed by 0 bases and 5 bases, with 11 bases remaining between them.

The chain carries TRBV12-3 or TRBV12-4 and TRBJ2-3; D gene unclear. V gave up 6 bases and J gave up 0 bases, with 4 bases separating them. This CDR3 is 12 amino acids long. Written as DNA, the CDR3 is TGTGCCAGCAGAATAAGCACAGATACGCAGTATTTT. It specifies CASRISTDTQYF.

The J gene is TRBJ1-1, the V gene TRBV3-1 (or the pseudogene TRBV3-2); D remains ambiguous. From germline, CDR1 is LGHDT and CDR2 YNNKEL (reference sequence). The CDR3 totals 15 residues. Trimming took off 2 bases at V and 6 bases at J, with 16 bases between the two ends. CDR3: CASSQSGLRGPEAFF. CDR3 DNA: TGTGCCAGCAGCCAATCTGGTTTACGAGGGCCTGAAGCTTTCTTT.

V and J are TRBV5-1 and TRBJ2-2, with 16 nucleotides matching TRBD2. Looked up from germline, CDR1 is SGHRS and CDR2 is YFSETQ. The V gene end was trimmed by 6 bases and the J gene end by 5 bases; junction bases not matched to a gene: 7. The CDR3 covers 17 residues. The DNA of the CDR3 is TGCGCCAGCACCGGGACTAGCGGGAGGGCCTTGACCGGGGAGCTGTTTTTT. This encodes CASTGTSGRALTGELFF.

The chain links TRBV28 to TRBJ2-5; maybe TRBD2 (5 bases). The CDR3 spans 15 residues. CDR1 MDHEN and CDR2 SYDVKM come from the germline V gene. With 5 bases removed from V and 1 base from J, the gap between germline ends came to 14 bases. This CDR3 is CASSRPRGGQETQYF. The DNA of the CDR3 is TGTGCCAGCAGTCGACCCCGGGGTGGCCAAGAGACCCAGTACTTC.

The genes are TRBV5-8 and TRBJ1-6; D possibly corresponds to TRBD1 (5 bases). The CDR3 covers 17 residues. V lost 3 bases and J lost 0, with 13 bases in between. CDR1 is SGHTS, CDR2 YDEGEE, per germline. CDR3 in amino acids: CASSWGEQSSYNSPLHF. Here the CDR3 DNA reads TGTGCCAGCAGCTGGGGGGAACAGAGCTCCTATAATTCACCCCTCCACTTT.

This clone was observed a few times. The genes are TRBV5-6 and TRBJ1-1; the D gene is possibly TRBD1 (5 bases). The CDR3 runs 15 residues. CDR1 is SGHDT and CDR2 is YYEEEE in the germline V gene. Between the trimmed V and J ends, which lost 4 bases and 5 bases, there was a span of 18 bases. As DNA, the CDR3 is TGTGCCAGCAGCGGGAGGGGACTCACGGGGACTGAAGCTTTCTTT. Its translation: CASSGRGLTGTEAFF.

The V and J genes are TRBV6-1 and TRBJ1-2, with TRBD1 identical over 9 bases. V lost 1 base, J lost 5 bases, and 2 bases stayed unmatched. CDR1 MNHNS and CDR2 SASEGT come from the germline V gene. The CDR3 totals 14 residues. CDR3 residues: CASSEGTGDYGYTF. DNA for the CDR3: TGTGCCAGCAGTGAAGGGACAGGGGATTATGGCTACACCTTC.

This chain joins TRBV5-5 and TRBJ2-7; tentative D call: TRBD1 (6 bases). V lost 1 base to trimming and J lost 2 bases, with 13 bases between them. This CDR3 is 15 amino acids long. Germline loops: CDR1 SGHKS, CDR2 YYEKEE (reference sequence). The CDR3, as DNA: TGTGCCAGCAGCTTGATTCCAGGGGAGCCCTACGAGCAGTACTTC. It translates to CASSLIPGEPYEQYF. The full variable domain, rest sourced from reference TRBV5-5 and TRBJ2-7, is DAGVTQSPTHLIKTRGQQVTLRCSPISGHKSVSWYQQVLGQGPQFIFQYYEKEERGRGNFPDRFSARQFPNYSSELNVNALLLGDSALYLCASSLIPGEPYEQYFGPGTRLTVT.

This clone was seen a handful of times. The rearrangement joins TRBV12-5 to TRBJ1-1; D unclear. The ends were cut back, 7 bases at V and 4 bases at J, with 10 bases in the middle. Germline loops: CDR1 LGHNT, CDR2 FRNRAP. The CDR3 length is 12 residues. The DNA for the CDR3 is TGTGCTAGTGCCCCGGCGGGCACTGAAGCTTTCTTT. It translates to CASAPAGTEAFF. The full variable domain, in which reference TRBV12-5 and TRBJ1-1 provide the parts outside the CDR3, is DARVTQTPRHKVTEMGQEVTMRCQPILGHNTVFWYRQTMMQGLELLAYFRNRAPLDDSGMPKDRFSAEMPDATLATLKIQPSEPRDSAVYFCASAPAGTEAFFGQGTRLTVV.

The rearrangement uses TRBV6-2 or TRBV6-3 and TRBJ1-1; D perhaps matches TRBD1 (5 bases). Trimming removed 4 bases at V and 1 base at J, with 13 bases between. The CDR3 has 15 residues. The germline V gene encodes CDR1 MNHEY and CDR2 SVGEGT. CDR3 bases: TGTGCCAGCAGTTGGAGGGGTTTCGGGAACACTGAAGCTTTCTTT. This encodes CASSWRGFGNTEAFF.

The V gene is TRBV6-5, the J gene TRBJ2-7; 8 bases fit TRBD2. The V gene's germline CDR1 is MNHEY and CDR2 SVGAGI. The CDR3 is 13 residues long. V lost 7 bases and J lost 3; bases outside the gene matches: 5. The CDR3 coding sequence is TGTGCCAGCAAGCCTAGCGGGTTCTACGAGCAGTACTTC. Translating gives CASKPSGFYEQYF.

This chain joins TRBV3-1 (or the pseudogene TRBV3-2) and TRBJ2-1; 11 nucleotides align to TRBD2. The CDR3 loop spans 15 amino acids. J gave up 5 bases and V 6 bases, and 6 bases lay outside the gene matches. Germline CDR1 LGHDT, CDR2 YNNKEL (reference sequence). In DNA, the CDR3 is TGTGCCAGCAGGGAAATAGCGGGAGGGAACAATGAGCAGTTCTTC. Translating it yields CASREIAGGNNEQFF.

V gene TRBV5-1 combines with J gene TRBJ2-2; a weak D match, TRBD2 (6 bases). The germline V gene has CDR1 SGHRS and CDR2 YFSETQ. The length of the CDR3 is 17 residues. The V end was cut by 1 base, the J end by 1 base, with 14 bases between. CDR3 nucleotides: TGCGCCAGCAGCTTGCTGTTTACGGGACTGAACACCGGGGAGCTGTTTTTT. Residues: CASSLLFTGLNTGELFF.

This rearrangement joins TRBV5-1 to TRBJ1-1; maybe TRBD1 (5 bases). The germline V gene has CDR1 SGHRS and CDR2 YFSETQ. Trimming took 7 bases from V and 0 from J, leaving 10 bases between them. This CDR3 has 13 amino acids. The CDR3 DNA reads TGCGCCAGCTCACAGGTTGTGAACACTGAAGCTTTCTTT. Encoded protein: CASSQVVNTEAFF.

This clone was found once. V and J are TRBV30 and TRBJ2-5, with 11 nucleotides matching TRBD2. The junction had 2 bases not matched to a gene; V was cut back by 2 bases and J by 0 bases. CDR1 and CDR2 from the germline V gene are GTSNPN and SVGIG (reference sequence). The CDR3 contains 15 residues. Here the CDR3 reads CAWSRGLADQETQYF. The CDR3 DNA is TGTGCCTGGAGTCGGGGACTAGCGGACCAAGAGACCCAGTACTTC.

This clone has just one count. The J gene is TRBJ1-2, the V gene TRBV10-3; no clear D. The CDR3 has 13 amino acids. V gave up 5 bases and J gave up 3 bases, with 10 bases separating them. Germline lookup yields CDR1 ENHRY and CDR2 SYGVKD. This CDR3 is CAISQQTDYGYTF. The CDR3, as DNA: TGTGCCATCAGTCAACAAACCGACTATGGCTACACCTTC.

This chain joins TRBV12-5 and TRBJ1-2, with D perhaps matching TRBD1 (6 bases). The ends were cut back, 6 bases at V and 4 bases at J, with 12 bases in the middle. The CDR3 is 13 residues long. Germline CDR1 is LGHNT and CDR2 is FRNRAP. CDR3 DNA: TGTGCTAGTGGCGCGGACAGACTCTATGGCTACACCTTC. It is translated as CASGADRLYGYTF.

The rearrangement joins TRBV6-5 to TRBJ1-1; D uncertain. Per the germline V gene, CDR1 is MNHEY and CDR2 is SVGAGI. The CDR3 is 13 amino acids. Trimming pared 2 bases from V and 3 bases from J, leaving 7 bases between. As DNA, the CDR3 is TGTGCCAGCAGTTACGGGCTTCACACTGAAGCTTTCTTT. Protein product: CASSYGLHTEAFF.

The rearrangement joins TRBV29-1 to TRBJ2-5; 11 bases agree with TRBD2. In germline, CDR1 is SQVTM, CDR2 ANQGSEA. CDR3 length: 15 amino acids. Losses at the gene ends were 6 bases for V and 2 bases for J; bases not matched to a gene: 8. This CDR3 reads CSVVPGLAEQETQYF. The CDR3 DNA reads as TGCAGCGTCGTACCGGGACTAGCGGAGCAAGAGACCCAGTACTTC.

The chain links TRBV6-1 to TRBJ2-3; 9 bases fit TRBD2. Germline-derived CDR1 and CDR2 are MNHNS and SASEGT. The CDR3 loop spans 14 amino acids. Trimming took 5 bases from V and 2 from J; bases not matched to a gene: 2. Here the CDR3 reads CASSWTSATDTQYF. CDR3 nucleotides: TGTGCCAGCAGTTGGACTAGCGCCACAGATACGCAGTATTTT.

The chain employs TRBV5-1 and TRBJ2-3; TRBD1 is a possible D gene (5 bases). The germline gives CDR1 SGHRS, CDR2 YFSETQ. The V gene lost 4 bases and the J gene lost 0 bases, with 12 bases spanning the gap. CDR3 length equals 15 residues. The CDR3 bases are TGCGCCAGCAGCCCCGACAGCTCTAGCACAGATACGCAGTATTTT. Amino acids: CASSPDSSSTDTQYF.

The CDR3 region has the DNA TGTGCCAGCAGCTCGGGACAGTTGAATGAAAAACTGTTTTTT. Amino acids: CASSSGQLNEKLFF. J is TRBJ1-4 and V is TRBV5-5; 7 bases fit TRBD1. From germline, CDR1 is SGHKS and CDR2 YYEKEE (reference sequence). This CDR3 has 14 residues. After removal of 3 bases from V and 5 bases from J, the junction contained 4 bases not matched to a gene.